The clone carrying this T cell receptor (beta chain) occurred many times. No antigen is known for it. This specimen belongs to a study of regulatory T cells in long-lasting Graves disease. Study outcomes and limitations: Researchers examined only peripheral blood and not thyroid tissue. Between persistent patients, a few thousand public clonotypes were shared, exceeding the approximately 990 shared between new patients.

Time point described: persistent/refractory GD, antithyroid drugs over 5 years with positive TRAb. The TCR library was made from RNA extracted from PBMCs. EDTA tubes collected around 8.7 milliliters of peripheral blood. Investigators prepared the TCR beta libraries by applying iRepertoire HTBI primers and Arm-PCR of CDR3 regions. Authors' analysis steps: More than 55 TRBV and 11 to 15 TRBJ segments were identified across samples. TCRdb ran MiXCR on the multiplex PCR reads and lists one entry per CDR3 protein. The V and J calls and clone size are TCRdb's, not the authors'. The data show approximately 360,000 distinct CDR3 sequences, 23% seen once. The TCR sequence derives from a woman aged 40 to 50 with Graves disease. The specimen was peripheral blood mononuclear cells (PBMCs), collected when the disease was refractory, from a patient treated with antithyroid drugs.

CDR3 loop: CASSRSWLENIQYF. The CDR3 DNA is TGTGCCAGCTCGCGGTCGTGGCTAGAAAACATTCAGTACTTC. The chain employs TRBV2 and TRBJ2-4; D not resolved. Germline V gene lookup returns CDR1 SNHLY and CDR2 FYNNEI. CDR3 size: 14 residues. V dropped 8 bases and J dropped 5 bases, with 16 bases sitting between them.